Here is one T cell receptor (beta chain) with its context. TCRB transcripts that were expressed got sequenced, as all of the isolated RNA had been reverse transcribed. Here immunoSEQ multiplex PCR was the method, and the copy in TCRdb shows in-frame clones only, minus some. The sample records a few hundred thousand clones, approximately 30% being singletons. These data belong to a study of beta chain features in type 1 diabetes. Germline V gives CDR1 SGHVS, CDR2 FNYEAQ. V lost 4 bases and J lost 1, with 7 bases in between. The length of the CDR3 is 13 residues. Sequencing was done on a sample of naive CD4+ T cells from blood. The receptor comes from a man aged 18 to 35 in good health. V and J are TRBV7-6 and TRBJ1-1; D is possibly TRBD1 (6 bases). As DNA, the CDR3 is TGTGCCAGCAGCTGGACAGAGAACACTGAAGCTTTCTTT. Residues: CASSWTENTEAFF. Together with reference TRBV7-6 and TRBJ1-1, the CDR3 gives the full variable domain: GAGVSQSPRYKVTKRGQDVALRCDPISGHVSLYWYRQALGQGPEFLTYFNYEAQQDKSGLPNDRFSAERPEGSISTLTIQRTEQRDSAMYRCASSWTENTEAFFGQGTRLTVV.